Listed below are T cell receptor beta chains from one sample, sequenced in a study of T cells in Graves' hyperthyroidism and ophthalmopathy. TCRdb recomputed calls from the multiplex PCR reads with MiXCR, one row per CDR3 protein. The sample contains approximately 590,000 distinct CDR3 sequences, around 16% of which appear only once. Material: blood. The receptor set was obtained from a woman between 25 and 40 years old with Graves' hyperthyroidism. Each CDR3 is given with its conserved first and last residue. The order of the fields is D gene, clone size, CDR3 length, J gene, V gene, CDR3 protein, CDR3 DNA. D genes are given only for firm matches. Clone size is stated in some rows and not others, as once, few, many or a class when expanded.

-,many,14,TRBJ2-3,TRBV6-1,CASSSQGYTDTQYF,TGTGCCAGCAGTAGTCAGGGGTACACAGATACGCAGTATTTT
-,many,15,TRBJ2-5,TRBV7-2,CASSLQLGVQETQYF,TGTGCCAGCAGCTTACAACTAGGGGTACAAGAGACCCAGTACTTC
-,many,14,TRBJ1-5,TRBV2,CASRLDRGNQPQHF,TGTGCCAGCAGACTGGACAGAGGCAATCAGCCCCAGCATTTT
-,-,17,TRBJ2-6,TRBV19,CASSRDIHPSGANVLTF,TGTGCCAGTAGTAGGGACATTCACCCCTCTGGGGCCAACGTCCTGACTTTC
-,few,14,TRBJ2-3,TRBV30,CAYVPGSKADTQYF,TGTGCCTACGTTCCGGGATCGAAGGCAGATACGCAGTATTTT
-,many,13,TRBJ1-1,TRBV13,CASSRGRRTEAFF,TGTGCCAGCAGCCGGGGGCGGCGTACTGAAGCTTTCTTT
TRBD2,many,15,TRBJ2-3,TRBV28,CASSFQRDYTDTQYF,TGTGCCAGCAGTTTCCAGCGGGACTACACAGATACGCAGTATTTT
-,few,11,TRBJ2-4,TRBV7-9,CASSSSSIQYF,TGTGCCAGCAGCTCCTCGAGCATTCAGTACTTC
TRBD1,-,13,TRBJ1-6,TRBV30,CALTTGNNSPLHF,TGTGCCTTAACGACAGGGAATAATTCACCCCTCCACTTT
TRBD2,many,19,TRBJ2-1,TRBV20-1,CSARDERLAGVRPYNEQFF,TGCAGTGCTAGAGATGAGAGACTAGCGGGAGTAAGGCCCTACAATGAGCAGTTCTTC
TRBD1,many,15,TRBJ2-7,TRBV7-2,CASSFGTGETYEQYF,TGTGCCAGCAGCTTCGGGACAGGGGAGACCTACGAGCAGTACTTC
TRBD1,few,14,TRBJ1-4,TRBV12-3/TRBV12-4,CASRIQGEWEKLFF,TGTGCCAGCAGGATACAGGGGGAGTGGGAAAAACTGTTTTTT
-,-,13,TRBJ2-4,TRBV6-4,CASSYRVGNIQYF,TGTGCCAGCAGTTACAGGGTAGGAAACATTCAGTACTTC
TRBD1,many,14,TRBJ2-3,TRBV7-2,CASSSRGQGDTQYF,TGTGCCAGCAGCTCGAGGGGGCAGGGAGATACGCAGTATTTT
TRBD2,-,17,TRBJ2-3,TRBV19,CASSIEQGLAGRDTQYF,TGTGCCAGTAGTATTGAACAGGGACTAGCGGGGCGAGATACGCAGTATTTT
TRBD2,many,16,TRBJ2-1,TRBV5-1,CASSLVAVAGYNEQFF,TGCGCCAGCAGCTTGGTAGCAGTAGCGGGCTATAATGAGCAGTTCTTC
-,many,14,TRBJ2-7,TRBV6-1,CASSTTPGPGEQYF,TGTGCCAGCAGTACCACCCCAGGGCCGGGCGAGCAGTACTTC
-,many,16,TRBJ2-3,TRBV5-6,CASSLAGVMISDTQYF,TGTGCCAGCAGCTTGGCCGGGGTAATGATCTCAGATACGCAGTATTTT
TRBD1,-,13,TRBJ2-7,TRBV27,CASSGMPGGEQYF,TGTGCCAGCAGTGGTATGCCAGGGGGCGAGCAGTACTTC
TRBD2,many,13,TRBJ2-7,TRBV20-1,CSASSGSSYEQYF,TGCAGTGCTAGTAGCGGGAGTTCCTACGAGCAGTACTTC
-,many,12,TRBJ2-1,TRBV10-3,CAISGTSSEQFF,TGTGCCATCAGTGGAACTAGCAGTGAGCAGTTCTTC
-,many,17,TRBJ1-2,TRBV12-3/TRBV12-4,CASSSYWGGGPNYGYTF,TGTGCCAGCAGTTCATATTGGGGAGGGGGGCCTAACTATGGCTACACCTTC
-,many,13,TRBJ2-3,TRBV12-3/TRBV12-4,CASTSRSTDTQYF,TGTGCCAGCACTAGCAGGTCGACAGATACGCAGTATTTT
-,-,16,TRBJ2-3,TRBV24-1,CATSDFSGANRDTQYF,TGTGCCACCAGTGATTTTTCGGGAGCAAACAGGGATACGCAGTATTTT
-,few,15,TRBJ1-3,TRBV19,CASSTDGGSGNTIYF,TGTGCCAGTAGTACCGACGGAGGATCTGGAAACACCATATATTTT
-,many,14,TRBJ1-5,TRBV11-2,CASSLEASNQPQHF,TGTGCCAGCAGCTTAGAAGCTAGCAATCAGCCCCAGCATTTT
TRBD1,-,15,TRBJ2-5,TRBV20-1,CSARRVGQGGETQYF,TGCAGTGCTAGAAGGGTGGGACAGGGAGGAGAGACCCAGTACTTC
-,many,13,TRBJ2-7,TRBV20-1,CSAREWKSYEQYF,TGCAGTGCTAGAGAGTGGAAGAGCTACGAGCAGTACTTC
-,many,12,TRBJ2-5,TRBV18,CACSRQQETQYF,TGTGCCTGCTCACGACAGCAAGAGACCCAGTACTTC
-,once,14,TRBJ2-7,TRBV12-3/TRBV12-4,CASSSPGASYEQYF,TGTGCCAGCAGTTCCCCCGGGGCCTCCTACGAGCAGTACTTC
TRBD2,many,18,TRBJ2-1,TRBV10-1,CASSGLAGGPSSYNEQFF,TGCGCCAGCAGTGGGCTAGCGGGAGGCCCGAGCTCCTACAATGAGCAGTTCTTC
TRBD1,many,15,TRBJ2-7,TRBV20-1,CSARNTGGILGEQYF,TGCAGTGCTAGAAACACAGGGGGCATCTTAGGCGAGCAGTACTTC
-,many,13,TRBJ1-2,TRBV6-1,CASSRAGFDGYTF,TGTGCCAGCAGTAGGGCAGGGTTCGATGGCTACACCTTC
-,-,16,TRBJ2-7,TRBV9,CASSTLPGPLPNEQYF,TGTGCCAGCAGCACGTTGCCGGGACCCTTACCGAACGAGCAGTACTTC
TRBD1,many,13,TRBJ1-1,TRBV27,CASSPGTGSEAFF,TGTGCCAGCAGTCCCGGGACAGGGAGCGAAGCTTTCTTT
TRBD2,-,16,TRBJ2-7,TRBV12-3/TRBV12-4,CASSPLLRRETYEQYF,TGTGCCAGCAGTCCCCTATTGCGGCGGGAGACCTACGAGCAGTACTTC
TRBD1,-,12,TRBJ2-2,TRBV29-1,CSVQGSGGELFF,TGCAGCGTACAGGGGTCCGGCGGGGAGCTGTTTTTT
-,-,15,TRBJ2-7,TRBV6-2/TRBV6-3,CASSRTSSSIYEQYF,TGTGCCAGCAGTCGTACTAGTTCCTCGATCTACGAGCAGTACTTC
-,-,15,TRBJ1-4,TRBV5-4,CASSPTVATNEKLFF,TGTGCCAGCAGTCCGACGGTTGCAACTAATGAAAAACTGTTTTTT
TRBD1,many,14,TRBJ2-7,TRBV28,CASINRDRVGEQYF,TGTGCCAGCATAAACCGGGACAGGGTAGGCGAGCAGTACTTC
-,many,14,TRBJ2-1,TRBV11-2,CASRGRGPYNEQFF,TGTGCCAGCAGGGGCCGGGGCCCCTACAATGAGCAGTTCTTC
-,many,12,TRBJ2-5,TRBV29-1,CSVAAGQETQYF,TGCAGCGTGGCTGCAGGTCAAGAGACCCAGTACTTC
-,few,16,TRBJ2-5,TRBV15,CATSTGRGLNQETQYF,TGTGCCACCAGCACAGGTCGGGGACTCAACCAAGAGACCCAGTACTTC
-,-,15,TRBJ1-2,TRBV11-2,CASSLSGAANYGYTF,TGTGCCAGCAGCTTATCAGGGGCCGCTAACTATGGCTACACCTTC
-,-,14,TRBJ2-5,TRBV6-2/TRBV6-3,CASSYFGQKETQYF,TGTGCCAGCAGTTACTTCGGGCAGAAAGAGACCCAGTACTTC
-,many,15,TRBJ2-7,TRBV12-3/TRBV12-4,CASTEHRGHPNEQYF,TGTGCCAGCACCGAACATAGGGGACATCCAAACGAGCAGTACTTC
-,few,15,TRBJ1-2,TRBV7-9,CASSPTGGAIYGYTF,TGTGCCAGCAGCCCGACGGGAGGGGCAATCTATGGCTACACCTTC
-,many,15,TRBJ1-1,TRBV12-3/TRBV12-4,CASSLNEVGATEAFF,TGTGCCAGCAGTTTAAATGAGGTTGGAGCGACTGAAGCTTTCTTT
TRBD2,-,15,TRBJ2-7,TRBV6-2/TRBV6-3,CASRPRTSGRYEQYF,TGTGCCAGCAGACCCAGGACTAGCGGGAGGTACGAGCAGTACTTC
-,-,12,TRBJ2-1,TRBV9,CASSDNWDEQFF,TGTGCCAGCAGCGATAATTGGGATGAGCAGTTCTTC
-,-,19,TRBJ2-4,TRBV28,CASSSQNAPAPRGTGIQYF,TGTGCCAGCAGTTCTCAAAACGCCCCCGCACCGAGGGGAACCGGCATTCAGTACTTC
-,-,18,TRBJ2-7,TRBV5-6,CASRGLHRETEDTYEQYF,TGTGCCAGCAGGGGCCTCCACCGGGAGACAGAGGACACCTACGAGCAGTACTTC
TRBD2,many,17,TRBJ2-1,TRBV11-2,CASSFWGRDPLYNEQFF,TGTGCCAGCAGCTTCTGGGGGAGGGATCCCCTATACAATGAGCAGTTCTTC
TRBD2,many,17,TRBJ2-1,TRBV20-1,CSARSVSGTSTYNEQFF,TGCAGTGCTAGATCAGTTTCCGGGACTAGCACCTACAATGAGCAGTTCTTC
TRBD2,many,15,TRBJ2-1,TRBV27,CASSPGTSGDNEQFF,TGTGCCAGCAGTCCCGGGACTAGCGGAGACAATGAGCAGTTCTTC
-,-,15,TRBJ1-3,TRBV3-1,CASSQDMTPGNTIYF,TGTGCCAGCAGCCAAGATATGACCCCTGGAAACACCATATATTTT
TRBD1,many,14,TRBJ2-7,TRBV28,CASSPRGRSYEQYF,TGTGCCAGCAGCCCCAGGGGGCGCTCCTACGAGCAGTACTTC